The 5 T cell receptor beta chains reported below all come from one sample, sequenced in a study of T-cell reconstitution after alpha-beta-depleted transplantation in children. The library targeted TCRbeta and was prepared with unique molecular identifiers. TCRdb ran MiXCR on the PCR reads and lists one entry per CDR3 protein. The profile shows roughly 220,000 distinct CDR3 sequences, about 9.6% of them singletons. This sample comprised PBMCs from the stem cell graft donor, obtained from the stem cell graft. The source of these receptors is a human donor who donated a stem cell graft to a child with SCID.

The CDR3, as DNA: TGTGCCAGCAGTGTCATCCAGAGGGCTTATGGCTACACCTTC. Its protein product is CASSVIQRAYGYTF. J is TRBJ1-2 and V is TRBV2; D unclear. V was trimmed by 4 bases and J by 5 bases, leaving 14 bases between them. There are 14 residues in the CDR3. The germline V gene encodes CDR1 SNHLY and CDR2 FYNNEI.

Note on this clonotype: A much larger clone is a single base away; this may be a read error. V gene TRBV2 combines with J gene TRBJ2-7; D may match TRBD1 or TRBD2 (5 bases each). Germline V gene data show CDR1 as SNHLY and CDR2 as FYNNEI. V gave up 7 bases and J gave up 3 bases, with 16 bases separating them. The CDR3 length is 14 residues. The CDR3 loop reads CASTGPGNNYEQYF. Written as DNA, the CDR3 is TGTGCCAGCACGGGGCCAGGGAATAACTACGAGCAGTACTTC.

This clonotype was observed many times. This chain joins TRBV7-8 and TRBJ1-5; 9 nucleotides align to TRBD1. J lost 7 bases, V lost 3 bases, and 13 bases had no gene match. The CDR3 sequence is 17 residues long. Germline V CDR1 and CDR2: SGHVS, FQNEAQ. CDR3 bases: TGTGCCAGCAGCTTCGGACTCATTGGGACAGGGCGACAGCCCCAGCATTTT. It is translated as CASSFGLIGTGRQPQHF.

V gene TRBV20-1 combines with J gene TRBJ2-3; the match to TRBD2 covers 10 bases. This CDR3 comprises 16 residues. Unmatched junction bases numbered 5, after V lost 0 bases and J lost 2 bases. CDR1 is DFQATT, CDR2 SNEGSKA, per germline (reference sequence). Written as DNA, the CDR3 is TGCAGTGCTAGAGATTTACTAGCGGGGCACACAGATACGCAGTATTTT. As protein: CSARDLLAGHTDTQYF.

There are many counts of this clonotype. This chain connects TRBV12-3 or TRBV12-4 to TRBJ1-2; tentatively, D is TRBD1 (5 bases). With 2 bases removed from V and 8 bases from J, the gap between germline ends came to 9 bases. The length of the CDR3 is 12 residues. The CDR3 here is CASSLRAGGYTF. The CDR3 DNA reads as TGTGCCAGCAGTTTACGGGCAGGGGGCTACACCTTC.